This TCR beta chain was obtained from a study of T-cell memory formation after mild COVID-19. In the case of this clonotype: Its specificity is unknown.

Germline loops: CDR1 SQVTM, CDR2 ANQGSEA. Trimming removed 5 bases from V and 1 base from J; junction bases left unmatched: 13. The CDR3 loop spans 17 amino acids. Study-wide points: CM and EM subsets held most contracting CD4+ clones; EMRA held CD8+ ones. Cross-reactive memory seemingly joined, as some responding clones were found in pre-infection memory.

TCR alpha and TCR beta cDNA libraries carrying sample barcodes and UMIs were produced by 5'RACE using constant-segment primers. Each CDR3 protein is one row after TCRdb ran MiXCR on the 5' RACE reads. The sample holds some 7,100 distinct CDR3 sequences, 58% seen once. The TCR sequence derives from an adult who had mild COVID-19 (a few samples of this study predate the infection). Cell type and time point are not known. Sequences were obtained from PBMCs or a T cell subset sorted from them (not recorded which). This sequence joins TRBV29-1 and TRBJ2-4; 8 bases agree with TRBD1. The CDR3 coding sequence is TGCAGCGTTTGGACAGGGCTCGGTTCTGACGCCAAAAACATTCAGTACTTC. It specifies CSVWTGLGSDAKNIQYF.